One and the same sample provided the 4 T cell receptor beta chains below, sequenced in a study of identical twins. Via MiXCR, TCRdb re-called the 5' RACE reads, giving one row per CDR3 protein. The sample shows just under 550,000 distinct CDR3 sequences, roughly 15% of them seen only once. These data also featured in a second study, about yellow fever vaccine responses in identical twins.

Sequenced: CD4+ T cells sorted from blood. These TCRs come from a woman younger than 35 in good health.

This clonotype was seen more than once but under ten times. This CDR3 reads CASSFETSGTAIQETQYF. CDR3 in DNA: TGCGCCAGCAGCTTTGAGACTAGCGGGACTGCGATCCAAGAGACCCAGTACTTC. The chain combines TRBV5-1 with TRBJ2-5; 11 nucleotides line up with TRBD2. Trimming cost V 2 bases and J 1 base; bases outside gene matches: 10. Germline assignment: CDR1 SGHRS and CDR2 YFSETQ. This CDR3 contains 18 residues.

CDR3 amino acids: CASTGREGYNEQFF. The CDR3 coding sequence is TGTGCCAGTACTGGTCGGGAGGGATACAATGAGCAGTTCTTC. This rearrangement joins TRBV19 to TRBJ2-1; 8 bases map to TRBD2. This CDR3 has 14 residues. Germline V gene sequence: CDR1 LNHDA, CDR2 SQIVND (reference sequence). V was pared by 7 bases and J by 4 bases, with 6 bases of the junction left unmatched.

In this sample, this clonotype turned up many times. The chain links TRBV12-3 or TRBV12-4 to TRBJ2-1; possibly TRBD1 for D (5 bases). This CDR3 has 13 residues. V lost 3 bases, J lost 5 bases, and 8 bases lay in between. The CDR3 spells CASSFSGNNEQFF. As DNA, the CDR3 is TGTGCCAGCAGTTTTTCAGGGAACAATGAGCAGTTCTTC.

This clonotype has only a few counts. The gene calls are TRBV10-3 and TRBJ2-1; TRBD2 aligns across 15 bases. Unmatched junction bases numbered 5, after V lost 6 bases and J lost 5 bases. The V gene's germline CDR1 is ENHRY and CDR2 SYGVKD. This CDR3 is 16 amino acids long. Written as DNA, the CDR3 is TGTGCCATCAGGGGACTAGCGGGAGGTAACAACAATGAGCAGTTCTTC. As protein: CAIRGLAGGNNNEQFF.